This TCR beta chain was profiled in a study of blood T cell repertoires in COVID-19 (dated by TCRdb to 2020 to 2022). Context from the whole study: Samples from collaborators originated in the United States, Italy and Spain and spanned both the acute and convalescent phases of COVID-19. Where available, HLA class I and class II types were taken from metadata supplied by the sample provider and were not determined by assay-based typing. The material from the prospective study consisted of cDNA or gDNA derived from T cells, B-cell-depleted T cells, or PBMCs. Subjects who had been exposed to COVID-19, were actively infected with it, or had recovered from it provided the deeply sampled blood TCRbeta repertoires that made up the dataset. Samples were obtained from the ongoing ImmuneRACE study (first 160 participants) and from 950 to 1,500 subjects provided by 6 global collaborators. Sample metadata almost always included a de-identified subject ID, COVID-19 status, age in years and sex. The repertoires were released in a freely available public database meant as a resource for research on the immune response to SARS-CoV-2.

TCRbeta CDR3 regions were amplified from genomic DNA by means of the immunoSEQ Assay, a bias-controlled multiplex PCR. Per the authors' processing: The number of nucleated cells in each sample was estimated by amplification of reference gene primers within the assay. Sequence reads were collapsed and filtered to measure the absolute abundance of every unique TCRbeta CDR3 rearrangement. Productive Simpson clonality was computed per sample as the square root of Simpson's diversity index over productive rearrangements. The clones in this table, taken by TCRdb from immuneACCESS, are in-frame only. Not every clone is retained; where verified, under half of the shortfall comes from an unresolved V gene, and the cause of the rest is unknown. Clone size and V and J calls were adopted from that table, with D and trimming inferred from the DNA. Within this sample are about 190,000 clones, with 90% of them counted one time only. The top ten clones comprise about 0.59% of the sample.

Whole blood was collected in K2EDTA tubes by collaborating institutions according to the institutions' own protocols. For TCRbeta analysis, collaborator samples were shipped as frozen whole blood, as isolated PBMCs, or as DNA extracted from either sample type. Points the paper makes about the study in general: The quantity of clinical and demographic metadata differed by source and by participant and was supplied without curation.

Notes on this clone: Its antigen has not been determined. The sample holds no much larger clone one base away, and base qualities are not on file.

The trim is 6 bases for V and 1 base for J, with a gap of 12 bases between the germline ends. The CDR3 sequence holds 14 residues, the cysteine and phenylalanine included. Only the CDR3 portion is preserved as DNA: 42 bases, with reading frame beginning at the first base. CDR1 and CDR2 (MNHEY, SMNVEV) derive from the germline V gene (reference sequence). This clonotype was sampled from a man aged 45-65 years with acute or convalescent COVID-19. The receptor chain draws on TRBV27 and TRBJ1-1; possibly the D gene is TRBD1, per 5 matching bases. Sequenced input: peripheral blood. CDR3 region: CASRPHGQNTEAFF. DNA sequence: TGTGCCAGCAGGCCCCACGGACAGAACACTGAAGCTTTCTTT.